This T cell receptor delta chain stems from a study of gamma-delta chains in newborns, infants, children (dated by TCRdb to the late 2010s). Describing the broader study: According to the study title, microbial exposure causes polyclonal expansion of innate gammadelta T cells right after birth. The study examined the way microbial exposure affected innate gammadelta T cell populations in human newborns right after birth.

The cysteine opens and the phenylalanine closes a CDR3 of 16 amino acids. Only the CDR3 DNA is retained, 48 bases long and in frame from the first base. The germline V gene supplies CDR1 GEAIGNYY and CDR2 EKD. This clone counts as medium-sized (0.01 to 0.1%). It has no known antigen specificity. A read error may account for a junction end that differs from germline. Sequenced using an Illumina MiSeq. TCRdb recomputed clones from the public reads with CATT; identical DNA rows were then combined. The sample table records approximately 2,500 delta-chain clones; approximately 1.1% of these occur just once. Of the sample, approximately 25% is held by the ten largest clones.

This TCR was recovered from a child who was a newborn, infant or young child, either healthy, febrile or measles-vaccinated (not recorded which). Rearrangement joined TRDV2 to TRDJ1; TRDD3 agrees with 8 junctional bases. The sequencing sample was made of blood. In nucleotide form, the sequence is TGTGCCTGTGACACCGTTGGGGGATCCTTAACCGATAAACTCACCTTT. Its amino acids are CACDTVGGSLTDKLTF.